This T cell receptor (beta chain) is from a study of blood T cell repertoires in COVID-19. Each participant's cohort was designated according to participant-reported clinical history. The method was immunoSEQ multiplex PCR; TCRdb's version includes in-frame clones alone and lacks a portion of them. The sample lists about 460,000 clones; less than 90% were seen once. Germline assignment: CDR1 MGHRA and CDR2 YSYEKL. The germline V and J ends were trimmed by 5 bases and 6 bases, with 16 bases remaining between them. The CDR3 loop spans 14 amino acids. The sample was PBMCs or T cells enriched from blood (not recorded which). The source of this sequence is a woman in her sixties who had recovered from COVID-19. The rearrangement uses TRBV4-1 and TRBJ1-1, with D tentatively TRBD1 (5 bases). The CDR3 protein is CASSRYQGKAEAFF. In DNA form, the CDR3 reads TGCGCCAGCAGCAGGTATCAGGGAAAGGCTGAAGCTTTCTTT.